The present TCR beta chain was sequenced within a study of spatial heterogeneity in lung cancer. The wider study: More beta-chain than alpha-chain sequences were consistently detected.

Time point defined: sample taken at primary tumor resection. Study-wide results and caveats: Tumoral mutation counts were tracked by counts of expanded intratumoral alpha and beta TCRs.

In this sample, this clonotype turned up many times. The antigen is not known. This beta chain appears as a stray read in a library generated for alpha chains; its size is not informative. This CDR3 has 16 amino acids. CDR1 is SGDLS, CDR2 YYNGEE, per germline. J was trimmed by 2 bases and V by 0 bases; bases with no gene match: 1. Each TCR cDNA molecule bore a unique molecular identifier. TCRdb redid the calling of the 5' RACE reads with MiXCR, one entry per CDR3 protein. The table has about 3,500 distinct CDR3 sequences, 4% to 5.5% seen once. Here the sequenced sample was lung tumor tissue, taken at surgery. This clonotype originated in a female donor with early-stage non-small cell lung cancer. The chain has TRBV9 and TRBJ1-6, with 8 positions matching TRBD1. The DNA of the CDR3 is TGTGCCAGCAGCGTAGCGGGACAGGCCTATAATTCACCCCTCCACTTT. Protein sequence: CASSVAGQAYNSPLHF.